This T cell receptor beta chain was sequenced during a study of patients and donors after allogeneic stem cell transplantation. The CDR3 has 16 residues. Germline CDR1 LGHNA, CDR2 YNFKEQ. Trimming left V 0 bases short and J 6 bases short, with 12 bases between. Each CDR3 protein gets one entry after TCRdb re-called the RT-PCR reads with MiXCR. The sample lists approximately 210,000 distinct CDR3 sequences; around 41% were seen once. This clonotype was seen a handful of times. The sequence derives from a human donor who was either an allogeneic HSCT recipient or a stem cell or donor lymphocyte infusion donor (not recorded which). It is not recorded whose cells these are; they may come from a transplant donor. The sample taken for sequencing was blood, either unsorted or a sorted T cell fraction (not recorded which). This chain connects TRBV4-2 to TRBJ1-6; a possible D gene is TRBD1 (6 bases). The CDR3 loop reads CASSQDLGAGNSPLHF. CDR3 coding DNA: TGTGCCAGCAGCCAAGATTTGGGGGCCGGTAATTCACCCCTCCACTTT.